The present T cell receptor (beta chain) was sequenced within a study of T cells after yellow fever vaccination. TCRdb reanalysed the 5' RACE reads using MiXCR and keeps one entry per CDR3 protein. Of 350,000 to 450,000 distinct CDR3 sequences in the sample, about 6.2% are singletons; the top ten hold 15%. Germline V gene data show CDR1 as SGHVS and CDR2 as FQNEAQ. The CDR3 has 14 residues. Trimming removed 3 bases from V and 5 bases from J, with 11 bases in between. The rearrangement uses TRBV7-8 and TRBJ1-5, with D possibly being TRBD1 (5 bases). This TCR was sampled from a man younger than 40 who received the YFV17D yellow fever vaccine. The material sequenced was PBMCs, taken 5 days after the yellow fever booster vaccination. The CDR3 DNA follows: TGTGCCAGCAGCTTTGATGGGGGAGATCAGCCCCAGCATTTT. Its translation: CASSFDGGDQPQHF.